This entry describes one TCR beta chain. Its antigen remains unidentified. The data originate from a study of T cell responses to AZD1222 COVID-19 vaccine. Broader study findings: Repertoire collection took place solely once the T cell response had peaked.

Germline-derived CDR1 and CDR2 are SNHLY and FYNNEI. There are 14 residues in the CDR3. V lost 4 bases and J lost 5; bases outside the gene matches: 6. Sequencing was performed with immunoSEQ multiplex PCR; in TCRdb, only in-frame clones are kept and a portion is missing. The sample carries some 180,000 clones, just over 90% recorded once. The TCR sequence derives from an adult who received the AZD1222 COVID-19 vaccine. Material: peripheral blood, obtained 28 days after the second AZD1222 dose. The chain combines TRBV2 with TRBJ2-7; 9 positions agree with TRBD2. DNA for the CDR3: TGTGCCAGCAGTGTGGGCGGGAGGGTGAACGAGCAGTACTTC. Translation gives CASSVGGRVNEQYF.